This T cell receptor (beta chain) came from a study of beta chain features in type 1 diabetes. Regarding the study as a whole: The naive, central memory and Treg TCRB repertoires showed an apparent similarity that was greater among patients than among healthy donors.

In regard to this clone: Its antigen remains unidentified. Relative to the germline gene, one junction end is altered; a read error may explain this.

The germline CDR1 and CDR2 sequences are KGHSH and LQKENI. CDR3 length equals 15 residues. The investigators reverse transcribed all of the isolated RNA, so they sequenced expressed TCRB transcripts. Profiling relied on immunoSEQ multiplex PCR, and the TCRdb table lists in-frame clones only, not all of them. The sample consists of around 350,000 clones, around 13% of them appearing once. The gene calls are TRBV18 and TRBJ2-5, with a tentative D call TRBD1 (5 bases). The receptor's source is a man aged 18 to 35 in good health. Sequencing was carried out using naive CD4+ T cells from blood. CDR3 sequence: CASSPPLGREETQYF. CDR3 in DNA: TGTGCCAGCTCACCACCATTGGGCAGGGAAGAAACCCAGTACTTC.